Sequencing of this TCR beta chain was carried out in a study of vaccination and CD4 T cells after COVID-19. Study-level results: Counts of SARS-CoV-2-reactive clonotypes had a median that went from roughly 21 to 40, a nonsignificant change.

Cultured CD4+ T cell DNA underwent sequencing with the Oncomine TCR Beta short-read assay. In this case, cultured CD4+ T cells provided the extracted genomic DNA. TCRdb redid the calling of the PCR reads with MiXCR, one entry per CDR3 protein. Of several thousand distinct CDR3 sequences in the sample, about 47% are singletons; the top ten hold approximately 35%. In the case of this clonotype: Its antigen is undetermined.

V lost 5 bases and J lost 0, with 14 bases in between. CDR3 length: 14 residues. Germline values: CDR1 DFQATT, CDR2 SNEGSKA (reference sequence). The treatment here: approximately 10-day PBMC culture with coronavirus spike peptide pools or control peptides (ViraFEST assay). First, ViraFEST expanded antigen-specific T cells with peptide pools, and next it sequenced the TCRs. The authors replaced half the medium with fresh IL-2 medium on days 3 and 7. Sample: CD4+ T cells from blood, cultured in vitro. The clonotype comes from a human donor who had recovered from COVID-19. The genes are TRBV20-1 and TRBJ2-7, with D possibly matching TRBD1 (6 bases). The DNA for the CDR3 is TGCAGTGCTCTCGGAACAGGGAGCTCCTACGAGCAGTACTTC. Encoded protein: CSALGTGSSYEQYF.